Shown below are 22 T cell receptor beta chains from a single sample sequenced in a study of early T cells in non-severe SARS-CoV-2 infection. TCRdb reanalysed the 5' RACE reads using MiXCR and keeps one entry per CDR3 protein. The repertoire holds under 65,000 distinct CDR3 sequences, with approximately 13% as singletons. The specimen comprised whole blood, sampled at baseline. All receptors derive from an adult who was a healthcare worker with PCR-confirmed SARS-CoV-2 infection or an uninfected control (not recorded which).

Concerning this clonotype: A much larger clone differs from this one at a single base, so this may be a read error. This chain joins TRBV7-9 and TRBJ2-3; 7 bases are shared with TRBD2. Per the germline V gene, CDR1 is SEHNR and CDR2 is FQNEAQ (reference sequence). CDR3 length: 16 amino acids. CDR3 in DNA: TGTGCCAGCAGCCGGGCAGGACTAGTCTTAAAAGATATGCAGTATTTT. It encodes CASSRAGLVLKDMQYF.

This clonotype was observed a handful of times. The J gene is TRBJ2-2, the V gene TRBV29-1, with 9 bases that match TRBD1. The CDR3 runs to 15 residues. V lost 4 bases, J lost 4 bases, and 7 bases stayed unmatched. CDR1 is SQVTM, CDR2 ANQGSEA, per germline. CDR3 nucleotide sequence: TGCAGCGTTGTGACGGGACAGGGCAGCACCGGGGAGCTGTTTTTT. Amino acids: CSVVTGQGSTGELFF.

This clonotype was found a few times. The chain couples TRBV30 to TRBJ1-1; D remains unclear. CDR1 and CDR2 from the germline V gene are GTSNPN and SVGIG (reference sequence). Trimming shortened V by 2 bases and J by 6 bases, and 13 bases separated the two germline ends. The CDR3 runs to 13 residues. CDR3 in DNA: TGTGCCTGGAGTCTTTCTCTTACCGCTGAAGCTTTCTTT. This translates into CAWSLSLTAEAFF.

This clonotype was detected a few times. The chain is built from TRBV20-1 and TRBJ2-7; 8 positions match TRBD1. V was pared by 3 bases and J by 4 bases, with 11 bases of the junction left unmatched. This CDR3 is 15 amino acids long. Per germline, CDR1 DFQATT and CDR2 SNEGSKA (reference sequence). CDR3 in DNA: TGCAGTGCTAGCCCAGGGGCAGGGGGCTTGTACGAGCAGTACTTC. Translation gives CSASPGAGGLYEQYF.

In this sample, this clonotype turned up a few times. V is TRBV19 and J is TRBJ2-2; TRBD1 agrees at 11 bases. This CDR3 region has 15 residues. The junction had 12 bases not matched to a gene; V was cut back by 5 bases and J by 13 bases. Germline V gives CDR1 LNHDA, CDR2 SQIVND (reference sequence). The CDR3 here is CASSGGQGVTNVLFF. Here the CDR3 DNA reads TGTGCCAGTAGTGGGGGACAGGGGGTAACCAACGTGCTGTTTTTT.

The DNA of the CDR3 is TGTGCCAGCAGTGAATCAGACAGGGCTACTAGCACAGATACGCAGTATTTT. It specifies CASSESDRATSTDTQYF. This chain connects TRBV25-1 to TRBJ2-3, with 7 bases lining up with TRBD1. V was pared by 1 base and J by 0 bases, with 7 bases of the junction left unmatched. Per germline, CDR1 MGHDK and CDR2 SYGVNS. The CDR3 contains 17 residues. Drawing the rest from reference TRBV25-1 and TRBJ2-3, the complete variable domain is EADIYQTPRYLVIGTGKKITLECSQTMGHDKMYWYQQDPGMELHLIHYSYGVNSTEKGDLSSESTVSRIRTEHFPLTLESARPSHTSQYLCASSESDRATSTDTQYFGPGTRLTVL.

The chain links TRBV7-3 to TRBJ2-7, with TRBD1 matching 9 bases. The V and J ends lost 5 bases and 5 bases, in that order; junction bases with no gene match: 4. The CDR3 is 13 residues long. Germline V lookup: CDR1 SGHTA, CDR2 FQGTGA. In DNA, the CDR3 is TGTGCCAGCAGCGTGGGACAGGGAGACGAGCAGTACTTC. Amino acids: CASSVGQGDEQYF.

This chain joins TRBV20-1 and TRBJ2-6; the D gene is possibly TRBD1 (6 bases). The CDR3 loop spans 15 amino acids. Germline V gene data show CDR1 as DFQATT and CDR2 as SNEGSKA (reference sequence). V was cut by 5 bases and J by 0 bases, with 11 bases left in between. CDR3 sequence reads: CSAGGLSSGANVLTF. In DNA, the CDR3 is TGCAGTGCTGGGGGCCTCAGCTCTGGGGCCAACGTCCTGACTTTC.

V is TRBV27 and J is TRBJ2-7, with a weak D call TRBD2 (6 bases). Trimming took 5 bases from V and 0 from J, leaving 11 bases between them. Germline assignment: CDR1 MNHEY and CDR2 SMNVEV (reference sequence). The CDR3 totals 14 residues. CDR3 residues: CASSVRGSSYEQYF. In DNA, the CDR3 is TGTGCCAGCAGTGTCCGGGGGTCCTCCTACGAGCAGTACTTC.

In its sample, this clonotype was seen many times. The V call is TRBV7-9, the J call TRBJ2-3, with 9 bases aligning to TRBD2. The CDR3 is 16 residues long. The J segment lost 0 bases and the V segment lost 6 bases, leaving 7 bases of the junction unmatched. Germline assignment: CDR1 SEHNR and CDR2 FQNEAQ (reference sequence). Written as DNA, the CDR3 is TGTGCCAGCAGTCCCACTAGCGGGCCGAGCACAGATACGCAGTATTTT. This sequence encodes CASSPTSGPSTDTQYF.

This clonotype appeared once. V gene TRBV10-3 combines with J gene TRBJ2-7; 10 positions match TRBD2. This CDR3 has 15 residues. Trimming took 3 bases from V and 2 from J; bases not matched to a gene: 4. Germline CDR1 and CDR2: ENHRY and SYGVKD. CDR3 sequence reads: CAISDAGTSAYEQYF. Written as DNA, the CDR3 is TGTGCCATCAGTGACGCCGGGACTAGCGCCTACGAGCAGTACTTC.

The rearrangement links TRBV18 to TRBJ2-7; D uncertain. The ends were cut back, 3 bases at V and 0 bases at J, with 9 bases in the middle. This CDR3 is built from 14 residues. Germline lookup yields CDR1 KGHSH and CDR2 LQKENI. In DNA, the CDR3 is TGTGCCAGCTCACCGAGGACCAGCTCCTACGAGCAGTACTTC. This encodes CASSPRTSSYEQYF.

The chain couples TRBV6-5 to TRBJ1-2, with TRBD1 matching over 7 bases. V trimming: 2 bases; J trimming: 4 bases; junction bases outside the gene matches: 1. The germline CDR1 and CDR2 sequences are MNHEY and SVGAGI. The CDR3 spans 13 residues. CDR3 region: CASSYDRAYGYTF. In DNA, the CDR3 is TGTGCCAGCAGTTACGACAGGGCCTATGGCTACACCTTC.

This clonotype was picked up a small number of times. V usage is TRBV10-1 and J usage is TRBJ2-7, with D uncertain. V gave up 8 bases and J gave up 12 bases, with 14 bases separating them. CDR1 is WNHNN, CDR2 SYGVQD, per germline (reference sequence). This CDR3 is 10 amino acids long. The CDR3 reads CASPRTWGYF. CDR3 nucleotides: TGCGCCAGCCCCCGGACCTGGGGGTACTTC.

This clonotype has a count of ten or more. The chain joins TRBV18 to TRBJ2-3; no clear D. The germline V and J ends were trimmed by 6 bases and 0 bases, with 4 bases remaining between them. Germline V gives CDR1 KGHSH, CDR2 LQKENI. The CDR3 extends over 12 amino acids. The CDR3 DNA sequence: TGTGCCAGCTCGAGCAGCACAGATACGCAGTATTTT. Protein: CASSSSTDTQYF. Looking up the rest from reference TRBV18 and TRBJ2-3 gives the full variable domain: NAGVMQNPRHLVRRRGQEARLRCSPMKGHSHVYWYRQLPEEGLKFMVYLQKENIIDESGMPKERFSAEFPKEGPSILRIQQVVRGDSAAYFCASSSSTDTQYFGPGTRLTVL.

There are a few counts of this clonotype. The chain uses TRBV29-1 and TRBJ2-7; D could derive from TRBD1 or TRBD2 (5 bases each). CDR3 size: 13 residues. Trimming left V 6 bases short and J 2 bases short, with 14 bases between. Germline CDR1 and CDR2: SQVTM and ANQGSEA. CDR3 in DNA: TGCAGCGTCTCTCCCGGGACGGCCTACGAGCAGTACTTC. Translation: CSVSPGTAYEQYF.

This clonotype was seen repeatedly, ten times or more. The chain recombines TRBV20-1 with TRBJ2-7; 9 nucleotides line up with TRBD2. The ends lost 5 bases at V and 6 bases at J; junction bases unmatched: 17. Looked up from germline, CDR1 is DFQATT and CDR2 is SNEGSKA (reference sequence). CDR3 length: 16 residues. CDR3 region: CSARKSTTSGPFEQYF. CDR3 DNA sequence: TGCAGTGCTCGAAAATCTACGACTAGCGGTCCTTTCGAGCAGTACTTC.

The rearrangement joins TRBV7-2 to TRBJ2-7; a weak D match, TRBD1 (5 bases). The CDR3 sequence is 14 residues long. The germline CDR1 and CDR2 sequences are SGHTA and FQGNSA. V was shortened by 0 bases and J by 3 bases, with 9 bases between the two germline ends. In nucleotides, the CDR3 is TGTGCCAGCAGCTTAGCGGGCAGGGTCTACGAGCAGTACTTC. Its protein product is CASSLAGRVYEQYF.

This sequence joins TRBV20-1 and TRBJ2-7, with 7 bases aligning to TRBD1. Germline V CDR1 and CDR2: DFQATT, SNEGSKA (reference sequence). There are 13 residues in the CDR3. Unmatched junction bases numbered 2, after V lost 2 bases and J lost 1 base. The CDR3, as DNA: TGCAGTGCTAGACAGGGGGTTTCCTACGAGCAGTACTTC. Residues: CSARQGVSYEQYF.

The chain joins TRBV18 to TRBJ2-7; D not resolved. Germline V gene sequence: CDR1 KGHSH, CDR2 LQKENI. The V end lost 0 bases, the J end lost 6 bases, and 9 bases lay between the germline ends. CDR3 length: 13 residues. The DNA for the CDR3 is TGTGCCAGCTCACCACCGGGGTCCGCCGAGCAGTACTTC. Its translation: CASSPPGSAEQYF.

This clonotype was found a few times. The chain employs TRBV7-8 and TRBJ2-1; D is unresolved. The CDR3 runs 12 residues. Trimming shortened V by 6 bases and J by 8 bases, and 11 bases separated the two germline ends. Germline V gives CDR1 SGHVS, CDR2 FQNEAQ. CDR3 coding DNA: TGTGCCAGCAGAACTCTAGGGCATGAGCAGTTCTTC. Its translation is CASRTLGHEQFF.

Points on this clonotype: At one boundary the junction diverges from the germline segment, which might be a read error. This chain uses TRBV7-7 with TRBJ2-1, with 8 bases fitting TRBD1. Per the germline V gene, CDR1 is SSHAT and CDR2 is FNYEAQ (reference sequence). The CDR3 is made up of 16 amino acids. The CDR3 bases are TGTGCTAGCAGCTTGGGAGGCAGGGGGCTTTACAATGAGCAGTTCTTC. Amino acid sequence: CASSLGGRGLYNEQFF. The whole variable domain, remainder taken from reference TRBV7-7 and TRBJ2-1, is GAGVSQSPRYKVTKRGQDVTLRCDPISSHATLYWYQQALGQGPEFLTYFNYEAQPDKSGLPSDRFSAERPEGSISTLTIQRTEQRDSAMYRCASSLGGRGLYNEQFFGPGTRLTVL.